The rows below give T cell receptor beta chains drawn from one sample of a study of cytomegalovirus exposure and HLA in healthy donors. Sequenced by immunoSEQ multiplex PCR; TCRdb stores in-frame clones only, minus some. The sample has around 130,000 clones, less than 75% seen once. Material for sequencing was PBMCs. Receptors were obtained from a woman aged 40 to 50 in good health and CMV-seropositive. Both conserved end residues are trimmed from each CDR3. D genes are given only for firm matches. Only part of the rows carry a size: once, few, many, or a class if the clone is expanded.

CDR3aa: ASSVNRGQDGYT
v_gene: TRBV7-3
len: 12
d_gene: TRBD1
abundance: .
j_gene: TRBJ1-2

CDR3aa: ASSPTVNQPQH
v_gene: TRBV16
len: 11
d_gene: .
abundance: .
j_gene: TRBJ1-5

CDR3aa: ASSSGTSGNIETQY
v_gene: TRBV7-3
len: 14
d_gene: TRBD2
abundance: .
j_gene: TRBJ2-5

CDR3aa: ASRDTGRSGTDTQY
v_gene: TRBV25-1
len: 14
d_gene: .
abundance: .
j_gene: TRBJ2-3

CDR3aa: ASMDRRTNYGYT
v_gene: TRBV6-1
len: 12
d_gene: TRBD1
abundance: once
j_gene: TRBJ1-2

CDR3aa: ASSYTSGAFSSQY
v_gene: TRBV6-5
len: 13
d_gene: TRBD2
abundance: .
j_gene: TRBJ2-5

CDR3aa: ASSGDSPRTGEKLF
v_gene: TRBV6-4
len: 14
d_gene: TRBD1
abundance: .
j_gene: TRBJ1-4

CDR3aa: AISEFTISRQPPYEQY
v_gene: TRBV10-3
len: 16
d_gene: .
abundance: few
j_gene: TRBJ2-7

CDR3aa: ASSFTSGGVGGELF
v_gene: TRBV7-9
len: 14
d_gene: TRBD2
abundance: .
j_gene: TRBJ2-2

CDR3aa: ASTVESNEKLF
v_gene: TRBV7-9
len: 11
d_gene: .
abundance: few
j_gene: TRBJ1-4

CDR3aa: ASSIEGRPRVHEQF
v_gene: TRBV7-2
len: 14
d_gene: .
abundance: .
j_gene: TRBJ2-1

CDR3aa: ASSQESWGLAGELF
v_gene: TRBV4-3
len: 14
d_gene: .
abundance: medium-sized
j_gene: TRBJ2-2

CDR3aa: ASRNAGTGDDEQY
v_gene: TRBV6-6
len: 13
d_gene: TRBD1
abundance: .
j_gene: .

CDR3aa: ASSVRDRGVGRLEAF
v_gene: TRBV9
len: 15
d_gene: TRBD1
abundance: .
j_gene: TRBJ1-1

CDR3aa: ASSPRGQASGSYNEQF
v_gene: TRBV9
len: 16
d_gene: TRBD2
abundance: once
j_gene: TRBJ2-1

CDR3aa: ASSPSGGSSYNEQF
v_gene: TRBV7-6
len: 14
d_gene: TRBD2
abundance: .
j_gene: TRBJ2-1

CDR3aa: ASSLDWLRLADYYNEQF
v_gene: TRBV11-2
len: 17
d_gene: TRBD2
abundance: few
j_gene: TRBJ2-1

CDR3aa: ASSLAPTRQGGTDTQY
v_gene: TRBV7-2
len: 16
d_gene: TRBD1
abundance: .
j_gene: TRBJ2-3

CDR3aa: ASGPRESEAF
v_gene: TRBV12-5
len: 10
d_gene: .
abundance: .
j_gene: TRBJ1-1

CDR3aa: ASSQDAGGVKTQY
v_gene: TRBV4-2
len: 13
d_gene: .
abundance: .
j_gene: TRBJ2-5

CDR3aa: ASSQDQGAGEQY
v_gene: TRBV14
len: 12
d_gene: TRBD1
abundance: .
j_gene: TRBJ2-7

CDR3aa: ASSLRRLAGEETQY
v_gene: TRBV7-2
len: 14
d_gene: TRBD2
abundance: .
j_gene: TRBJ2-5

CDR3aa: AWRFPVPEAGELF
v_gene: TRBV30
len: 13
d_gene: .
abundance: .
j_gene: TRBJ2-2

CDR3aa: ASSSRPHRDYNEQF
v_gene: TRBV9
len: 14
d_gene: .
abundance: .
j_gene: TRBJ2-1

CDR3aa: ASSVAPGTENTEAF
v_gene: TRBV9
len: 14
d_gene: TRBD1
abundance: .
j_gene: TRBJ1-1

CDR3aa: ASSLELRGEKLF
v_gene: TRBV5-5
len: 12
d_gene: .
abundance: few
j_gene: TRBJ1-4

CDR3aa: AIQTSNTEAF
v_gene: TRBV10-1
len: 10
d_gene: .
abundance: .
j_gene: TRBJ1-1

CDR3aa: ASSLSGTTGTTIY
v_gene: TRBV27
len: 13
d_gene: .
abundance: .
j_gene: TRBJ1-3

CDR3aa: ASRFTRVVTGELF
v_gene: TRBV28
len: 13
d_gene: .
abundance: .
j_gene: TRBJ2-2

CDR3aa: AWRYPGLAVNRQY
v_gene: TRBV30
len: 13
d_gene: TRBD2
abundance: .
j_gene: TRBJ2-7

CDR3aa: ASSQDLDRAILAGELF
v_gene: TRBV4-2
len: 16
d_gene: TRBD1
abundance: .
j_gene: TRBJ2-2

CDR3aa: ASSGGLAGKNTGELF
v_gene: TRBV9
len: 15
d_gene: TRBD2
abundance: .
j_gene: TRBJ2-2

CDR3aa: ASGPSYNEQF
v_gene: TRBV7-9
len: 10
d_gene: .
abundance: once
j_gene: TRBJ2-1

CDR3aa: ASSFERYQETQY
v_gene: TRBV5-1
len: 12
d_gene: .
abundance: .
j_gene: TRBJ2-5

CDR3aa: ASSDLRSSYEQY
v_gene: TRBV6-1
len: 12
d_gene: .
abundance: few
j_gene: TRBJ2-7

CDR3aa: ASSQVWQASSGANVLT
v_gene: TRBV4-3
len: 16
d_gene: .
abundance: .
j_gene: TRBJ2-6

CDR3aa: AISEQQGKGYGYT
v_gene: TRBV10-3
len: 13
d_gene: .
abundance: .
j_gene: TRBJ1-2

CDR3aa: ASSLQVNEQF
v_gene: TRBV7-2
len: 10
d_gene: .
abundance: .
j_gene: TRBJ2-1

CDR3aa: ASSFNSGSTDTQY
v_gene: TRBV28
len: 13
d_gene: .
abundance: .
j_gene: TRBJ2-3

CDR3aa: ASSLGGGATNEKLF
v_gene: TRBV4-3
len: 14
d_gene: .
abundance: few
j_gene: TRBJ1-4

CDR3aa: ASSSGRTNNEQF
v_gene: TRBV5-1
len: 12
d_gene: .
abundance: .
j_gene: TRBJ2-1

CDR3aa: ASGGRVHEQF
v_gene: TRBV7-2
len: 10
d_gene: .
abundance: once
j_gene: TRBJ2-1

CDR3aa: ATSRDGISETQY
v_gene: TRBV15
len: 12
d_gene: .
abundance: .
j_gene: TRBJ2-5

CDR3aa: ASSVAGLAGEQY
v_gene: TRBV6-6
len: 12
d_gene: TRBD2
abundance: .
j_gene: TRBJ2-7